The clone carrying this T cell receptor beta chain was counted many times. CDR3 length: 16 amino acids. CDR1 DFQATT and CDR2 SNEGSKA come from the germline V gene (reference sequence). Germline trimming cut 1 base from V and 0 bases from J; bases unmatched to any gene: 7. Unique molecular identifiers tagged the TCRbeta library. TCRdb processed the PCR reads anew with MiXCR; each CDR3 protein has one entry. The sample carries under 300,000 distinct CDR3 sequences, 9% to 10% recorded once. The sample originates from a study of T-cell reconstitution after alpha-beta-depleted transplantation in children. The TCR was taken from a human donor who donated a stem cell graft to a child with SCID. Sequencing used PBMCs from the stem cell graft donor, obtained from the stem cell graft. This chain joins TRBV20-1 and TRBJ2-3, with 7 bases fitting TRBD1. The CDR3 sequence: CSARGDSLGSTDTQYF. CDR3 DNA sequence: TGCAGTGCTAGAGGGGACAGTCTAGGCAGCACAGATACGCAGTATTTT.